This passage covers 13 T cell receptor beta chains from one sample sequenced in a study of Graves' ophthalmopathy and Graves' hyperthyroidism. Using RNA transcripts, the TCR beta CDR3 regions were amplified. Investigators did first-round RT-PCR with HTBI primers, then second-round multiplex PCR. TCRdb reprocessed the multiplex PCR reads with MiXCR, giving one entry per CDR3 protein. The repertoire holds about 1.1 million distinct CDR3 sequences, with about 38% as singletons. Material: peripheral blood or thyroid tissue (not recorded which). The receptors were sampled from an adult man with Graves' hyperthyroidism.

CDR3 coding DNA: TGTGCCAGCAGCCGAAGCGGGAAGAGAAGTCAGCCCCAGCATTTT. Its translation: CASSRSGKRSQPQHF. The chain couples TRBV7-2 to TRBJ1-5; no reliable D call. V lost 5 bases and J 6 bases, leaving 17 bases between the germline ends. CDR1 SGHTA and CDR2 FQGNSA come from the germline V gene. This CDR3 is built from 15 residues.

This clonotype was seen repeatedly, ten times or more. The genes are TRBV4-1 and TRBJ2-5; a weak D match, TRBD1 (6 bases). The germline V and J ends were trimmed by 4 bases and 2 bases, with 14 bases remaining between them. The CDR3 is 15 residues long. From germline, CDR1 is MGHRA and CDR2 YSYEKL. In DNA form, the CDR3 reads TGCGCCAGCAGCCCAAACGGACAGAGACAAGAGACCCAGTACTTC. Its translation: CASSPNGQRQETQYF.

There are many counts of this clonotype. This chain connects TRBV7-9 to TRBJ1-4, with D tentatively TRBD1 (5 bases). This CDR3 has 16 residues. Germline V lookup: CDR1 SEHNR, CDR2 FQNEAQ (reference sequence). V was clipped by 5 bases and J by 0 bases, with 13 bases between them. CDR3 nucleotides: TGTGCCAGCAGCCGCGGGACTGACTCAACTAATGAAAAACTGTTTTTT. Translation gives CASSRGTDSTNEKLFF.

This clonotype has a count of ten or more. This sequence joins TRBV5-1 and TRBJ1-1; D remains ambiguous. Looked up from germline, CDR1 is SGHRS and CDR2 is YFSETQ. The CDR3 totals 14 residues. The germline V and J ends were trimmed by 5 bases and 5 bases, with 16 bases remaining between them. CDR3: CASRGGNRITEAFF. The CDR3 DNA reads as TGCGCCAGCAGGGGTGGCAACCGGATAACTGAAGCTTTCTTT.

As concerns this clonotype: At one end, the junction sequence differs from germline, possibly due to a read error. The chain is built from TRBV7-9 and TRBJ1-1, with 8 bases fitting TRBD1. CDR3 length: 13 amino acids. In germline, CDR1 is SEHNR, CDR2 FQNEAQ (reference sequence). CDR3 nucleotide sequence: TGTGCCAGCAGTTTAGCAGGGGGCGAGATAGCTTTCTTT. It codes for CASSLAGGEIAFF.

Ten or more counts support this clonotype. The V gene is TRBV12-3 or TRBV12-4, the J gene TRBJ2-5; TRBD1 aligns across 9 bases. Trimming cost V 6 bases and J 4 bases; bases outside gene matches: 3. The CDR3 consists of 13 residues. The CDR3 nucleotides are TGTGCCAGCAGCAGGGACAGGGCAGAGACCCAGTACTTC. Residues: CASSRDRAETQYF.

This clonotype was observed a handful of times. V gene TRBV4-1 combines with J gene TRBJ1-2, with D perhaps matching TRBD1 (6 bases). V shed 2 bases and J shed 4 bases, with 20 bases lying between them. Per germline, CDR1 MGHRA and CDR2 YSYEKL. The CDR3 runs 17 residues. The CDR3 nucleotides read TGCGCCAGCAGCCAATTCCCTCGGGAGGGGGGTGGCTATGGCTACACCTTC. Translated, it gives CASSQFPREGGGYGYTF.

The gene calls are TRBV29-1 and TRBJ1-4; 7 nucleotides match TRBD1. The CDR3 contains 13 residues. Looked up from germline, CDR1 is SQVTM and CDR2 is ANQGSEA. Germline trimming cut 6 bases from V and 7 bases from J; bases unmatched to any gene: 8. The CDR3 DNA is TGCAGCGTGCTGACAGGGCCGGGTGAAAAACTGTTTTTT. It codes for CSVLTGPGEKLFF.

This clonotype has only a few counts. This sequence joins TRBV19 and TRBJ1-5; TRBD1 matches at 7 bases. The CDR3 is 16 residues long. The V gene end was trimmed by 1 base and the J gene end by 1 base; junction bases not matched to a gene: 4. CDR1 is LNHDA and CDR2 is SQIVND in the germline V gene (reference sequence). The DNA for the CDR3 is TGTGCCAGTAGTATAGTGGAGACAGGGAGCAATCAGCCCCAGCATTTT. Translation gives CASSIVETGSNQPQHF.

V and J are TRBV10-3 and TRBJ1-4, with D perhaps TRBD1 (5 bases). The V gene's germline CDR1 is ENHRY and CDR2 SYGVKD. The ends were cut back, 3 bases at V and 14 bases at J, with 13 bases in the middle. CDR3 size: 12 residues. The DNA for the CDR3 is TGTGCCATCAGTGATGAAGACAGTAGCCTGTTTTTT. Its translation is CAISDEDSSLFF.

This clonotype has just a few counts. CDR3 sequence: CAWKGQGAIEQYF. DNA for the CDR3: TGTGCCTGGAAGGGACAGGGTGCGATCGAGCAGTACTTC. The chain is built from TRBV30 and TRBJ2-7; 9 bases fit TRBD1. J gave up 6 bases and V 4 bases, and 7 bases lay outside the gene matches. The length of the CDR3 is 13 residues. Per germline, CDR1 GTSNPN and CDR2 SVGIG (reference sequence).

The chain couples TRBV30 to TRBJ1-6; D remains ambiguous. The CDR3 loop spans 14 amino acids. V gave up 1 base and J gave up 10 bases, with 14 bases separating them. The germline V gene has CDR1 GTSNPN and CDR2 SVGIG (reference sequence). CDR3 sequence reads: CAWSAIQDRSPLHF. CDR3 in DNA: TGTGCCTGGAGTGCGATTCAGGATCGCTCACCCCTCCACTTT.

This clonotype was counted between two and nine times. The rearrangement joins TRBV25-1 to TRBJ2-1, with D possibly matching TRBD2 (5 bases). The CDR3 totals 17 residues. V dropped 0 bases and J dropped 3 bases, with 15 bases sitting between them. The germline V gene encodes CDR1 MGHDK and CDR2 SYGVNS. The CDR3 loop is CASSEYWSAGLYNEQFF. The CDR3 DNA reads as TGTGCCAGCAGTGAATATTGGTCGGCAGGACTCTACAATGAGCAGTTCTTC.